The clone carrying this TCR beta chain was seen many times. Antigen unknown. Diagnosis relied on clinical symptoms, serum thyroxine and TRAb, thyroid ultrasound and orbital computed tomography. The authors took PBMCs from 8 to 10 ml fresh peripheral blood. This sample was taken from a study of T cells in Graves' hyperthyroidism and ophthalmopathy. The CDR3 covers 14 residues. The V gene's germline CDR1 is SGHAT and CDR2 FQDESV (reference sequence). Unmatched junction bases numbered 2, after V lost 7 bases and J lost 1 base. TCR beta CDR3 regions were amplified from RNA. First-round RT-PCR of the TCR CDR3 relied on the HTBI primer set. TCRdb independently ran MiXCR on the multiplex PCR reads; one entry per CDR3 protein. The sample contains about 580,000 distinct CDR3 sequences, approximately 15% of which appear only once. Study-level points and caveats: Stable hyperthyroidism was separated from ophthalmopathy by a model based on 13 V-J features. Most expanded thyroid clonotypes above 0.001 recurred in blood.

The sample was blood. The chain joins TRBV11-1 to TRBJ2-1; 9 nucleotides align to TRBD2. The receptor was isolated from a woman in her twenties or thirties with Graves' hyperthyroidism that later progressed to Graves' ophthalmopathy. The CDR3 spells CASKLAGSYNEQFF. The DNA for the CDR3 is TGTGCCAGCAAACTAGCGGGTTCCTACAATGAGCAGTTCTTC.